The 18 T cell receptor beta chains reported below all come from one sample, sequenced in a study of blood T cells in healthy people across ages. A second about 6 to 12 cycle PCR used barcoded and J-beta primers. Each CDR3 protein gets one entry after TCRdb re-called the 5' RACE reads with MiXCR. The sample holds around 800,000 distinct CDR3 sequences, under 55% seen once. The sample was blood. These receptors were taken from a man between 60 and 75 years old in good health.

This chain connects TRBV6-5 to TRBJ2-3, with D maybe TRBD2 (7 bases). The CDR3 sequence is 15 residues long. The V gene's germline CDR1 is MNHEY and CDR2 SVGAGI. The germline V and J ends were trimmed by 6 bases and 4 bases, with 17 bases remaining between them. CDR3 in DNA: TGTGCCAGCAGCGCCCCGGGGGGCCGCGCAGATACGCAGTATTTT. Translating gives CASSAPGGRADTQYF.

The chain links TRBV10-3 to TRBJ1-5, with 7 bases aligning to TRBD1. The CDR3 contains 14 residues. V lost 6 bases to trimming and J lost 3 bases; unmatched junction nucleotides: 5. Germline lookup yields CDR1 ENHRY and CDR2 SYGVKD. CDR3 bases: TGTGCCATCAGCGTGGGACAGCACAATCAGCCCCAGCATTTT. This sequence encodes CAISVGQHNQPQHF.

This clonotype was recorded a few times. The CDR3 bases are TGTGCCAGCATCCGGGGAGGGGCAGATGGCTACACCTTC. Its protein product is CASIRGGADGYTF. The genes are TRBV28 and TRBJ1-2, with a tentative D call TRBD1 (5 bases). CDR1 is MDHEN and CDR2 is SYDVKM in the germline V gene. With 7 bases removed from V and 6 bases from J, the gap between germline ends came to 15 bases. This CDR3 is 13 amino acids long.

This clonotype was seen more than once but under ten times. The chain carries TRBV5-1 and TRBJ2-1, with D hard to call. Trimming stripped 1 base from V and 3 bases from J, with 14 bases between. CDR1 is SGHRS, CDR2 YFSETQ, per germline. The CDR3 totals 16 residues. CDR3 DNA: TGCGCCAGCAGCTTGATTGGGAATTCCAACTACAATGAGCAGTTCTTC. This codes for CASSLIGNSNYNEQFF.

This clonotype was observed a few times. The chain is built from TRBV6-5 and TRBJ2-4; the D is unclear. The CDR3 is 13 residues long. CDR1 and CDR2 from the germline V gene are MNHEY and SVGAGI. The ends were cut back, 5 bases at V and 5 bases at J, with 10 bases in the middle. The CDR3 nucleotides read TGTGCCAGCAGTCGCCCCTCCGAAAACATTCAGTACTTC. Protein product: CASSRPSENIQYF.

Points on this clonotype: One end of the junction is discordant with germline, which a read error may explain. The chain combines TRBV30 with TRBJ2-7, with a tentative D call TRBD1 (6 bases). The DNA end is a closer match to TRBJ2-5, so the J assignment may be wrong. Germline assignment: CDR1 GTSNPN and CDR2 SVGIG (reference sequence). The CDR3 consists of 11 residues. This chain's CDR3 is CAWTEGETQYF. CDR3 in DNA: TGCGCCTGGACAGAAGGAGAGACCCAGTACTTC.

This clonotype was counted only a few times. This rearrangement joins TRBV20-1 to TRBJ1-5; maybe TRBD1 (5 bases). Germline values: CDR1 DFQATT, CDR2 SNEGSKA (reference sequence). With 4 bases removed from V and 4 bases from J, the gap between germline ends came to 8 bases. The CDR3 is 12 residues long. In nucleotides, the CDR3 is TGCAGTGCTAATACAGGAAATCAGCCCCAGCATTTT. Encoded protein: CSANTGNQPQHF.

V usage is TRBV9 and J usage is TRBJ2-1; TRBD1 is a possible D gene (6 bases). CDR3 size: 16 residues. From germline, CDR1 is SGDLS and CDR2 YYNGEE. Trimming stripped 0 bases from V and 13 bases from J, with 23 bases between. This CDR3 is CASSVGRDTLGETQFF. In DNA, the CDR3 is TGTGCCAGCAGCGTAGGTCGGGACACCCTTGGGGAGACCCAGTTCTTC. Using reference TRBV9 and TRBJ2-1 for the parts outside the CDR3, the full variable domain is DSGVTQTPKHLITATGQRVTLRCSPRSGDLSVYWYQQSLDQGLQFLIQYYNGEERAKGNILERFSAQQFPDLHSELNLSSLELGDSALYFCASSVGRDTLGETQFFGPGTRLTVL.

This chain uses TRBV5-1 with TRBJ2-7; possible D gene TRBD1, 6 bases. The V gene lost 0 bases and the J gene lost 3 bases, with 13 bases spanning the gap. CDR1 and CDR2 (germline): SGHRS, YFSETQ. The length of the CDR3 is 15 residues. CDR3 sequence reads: CASSLDGTHLYEQYF. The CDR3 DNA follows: TGCGCCAGCAGCTTGGACGGGACACACCTCTACGAGCAGTACTTC.

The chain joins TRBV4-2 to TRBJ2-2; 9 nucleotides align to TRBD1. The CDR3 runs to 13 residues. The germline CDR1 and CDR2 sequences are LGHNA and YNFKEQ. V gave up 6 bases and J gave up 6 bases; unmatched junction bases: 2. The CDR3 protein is CASRTGGSGELFF. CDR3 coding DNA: TGTGCCAGCAGGACAGGGGGTTCCGGGGAGCTGTTTTTT.

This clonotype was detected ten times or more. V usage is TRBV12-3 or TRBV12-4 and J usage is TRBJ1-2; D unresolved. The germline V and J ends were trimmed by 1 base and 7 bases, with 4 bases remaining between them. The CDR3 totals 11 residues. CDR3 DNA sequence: TGTGCCAGCAGTTTAGGATTTGGCTACACCTTC. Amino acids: CASSLGFGYTF.

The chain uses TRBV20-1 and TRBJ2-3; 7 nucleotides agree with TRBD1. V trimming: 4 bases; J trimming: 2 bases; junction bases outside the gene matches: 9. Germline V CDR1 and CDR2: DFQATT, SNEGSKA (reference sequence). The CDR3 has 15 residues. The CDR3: CSATDRALHTDTQYF. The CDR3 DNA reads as TGCAGTGCTACCGACAGGGCCCTTCACACAGATACGCAGTATTTT.

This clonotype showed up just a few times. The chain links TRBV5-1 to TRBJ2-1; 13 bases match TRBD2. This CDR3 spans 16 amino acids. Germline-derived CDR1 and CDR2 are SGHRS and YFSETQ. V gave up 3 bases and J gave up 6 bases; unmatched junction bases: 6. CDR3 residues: CASSYIRLAGGNEQFF. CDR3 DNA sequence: TGCGCCAGCAGCTACATTCGACTAGCGGGGGGCAATGAGCAGTTCTTC.

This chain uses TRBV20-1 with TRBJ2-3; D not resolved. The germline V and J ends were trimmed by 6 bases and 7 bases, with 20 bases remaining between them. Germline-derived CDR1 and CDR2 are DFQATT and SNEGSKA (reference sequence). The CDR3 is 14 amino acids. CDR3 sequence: CSAPRPEGVNTQYF. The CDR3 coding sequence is TGCAGTGCCCCCCGACCCGAAGGTGTAAATACGCAGTATTTT.

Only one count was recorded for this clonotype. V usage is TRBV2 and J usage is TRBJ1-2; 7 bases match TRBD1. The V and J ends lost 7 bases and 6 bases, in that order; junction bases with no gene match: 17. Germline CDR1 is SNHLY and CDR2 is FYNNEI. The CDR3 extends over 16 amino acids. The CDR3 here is CASTLGVGGGEDGYTF. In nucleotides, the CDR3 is TGTGCCAGCACCCTTGGCGTAGGGGGCGGTGAGGATGGCTACACCTTC.

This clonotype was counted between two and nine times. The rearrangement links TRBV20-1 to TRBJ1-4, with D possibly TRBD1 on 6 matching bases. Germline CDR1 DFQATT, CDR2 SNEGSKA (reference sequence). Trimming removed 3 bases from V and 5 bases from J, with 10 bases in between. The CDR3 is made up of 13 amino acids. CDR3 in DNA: TGCAGTGCTAGCCCGGGGGGCAATGAAAAACTGTTTTTT. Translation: CSASPGGNEKLFF.

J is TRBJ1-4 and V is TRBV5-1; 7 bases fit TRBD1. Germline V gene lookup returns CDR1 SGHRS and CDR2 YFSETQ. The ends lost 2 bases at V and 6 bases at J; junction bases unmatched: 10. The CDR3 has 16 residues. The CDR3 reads CASSLGTVILDEKLFF. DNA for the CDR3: TGCGCCAGCAGCTTAGGGACAGTTATTTTAGATGAAAAACTGTTTTTT.

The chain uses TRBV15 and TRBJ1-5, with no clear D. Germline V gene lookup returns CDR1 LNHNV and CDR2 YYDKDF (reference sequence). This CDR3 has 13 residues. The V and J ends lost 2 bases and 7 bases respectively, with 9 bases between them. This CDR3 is CATSRSPWQPQHF. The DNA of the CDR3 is TGTGCCACCAGCAGATCCCCGTGGCAGCCCCAGCATTTT. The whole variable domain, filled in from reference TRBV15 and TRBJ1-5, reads DAMVIQNPRYQVTQFGKPVTLSCSQTLNHNVMYWYQQKSSQAPKLLFHYYDKDFNNEADTPDNFQSRRPNTSFCFLDIRSPGLGDTAMYLCATSRSPWQPQHFGDGTRLSIL.